What follows are 26 T cell receptor beta chains derived from one specimen sequenced in a study of human T cells and chemical hapten exposure. Extraction yielded total RNA from whole blood (unfractionated). Library construction involved attaching unique molecular identifiers to individual cDNA molecules, which allowed quantitative, reproducible TCR counting. TCRdb reprocessed the reads with MiXCR, giving one entry per CDR3 protein. Here the sample spans around 120,000 distinct CDR3 sequences, approximately 9% being singletons. Sequenced sample: whole blood. All receptors derive from a human donor in good health. Some clones in this sample may be carry-over from other donors' samples.

This clonotype came up a few times. J is TRBJ2-5 and V is TRBV28, with D tentatively TRBD1 (6 bases). The CDR3 has 13 residues. The germline V and J ends were trimmed by 6 bases and 3 bases, with 11 bases remaining between them. Germline values: CDR1 MDHEN, CDR2 SYDVKM. The CDR3 reads CASRYTGKETQYF. CDR3 coding DNA: TGTGCCAGCAGATACACAGGGAAAGAGACCCAGTACTTC.

This clonotype was counted at least ten times. The gene calls are TRBV4-1 and TRBJ2-7; 11 bases are a match to TRBD2. The J segment lost 3 bases and the V segment lost 3 bases, leaving 4 bases of the junction unmatched. Germline values: CDR1 MGHRA, CDR2 YSYEKL. This CDR3 comprises 15 residues. CDR3: CASSQALAGGYEQYF. The DNA of the CDR3 is TGCGCCAGCAGCCAGGCCCTAGCGGGAGGCTACGAGCAGTACTTC.

This clonotype has just a few counts. This chain links TRBV19 with TRBJ1-5, with a possible D match to TRBD1 (6 bases). V lost 3 bases and J lost 4, with 19 bases in between. Germline CDR1 reads LNHDA; CDR2 reads SQIVND (reference sequence). The CDR3 consists of 17 residues. The CDR3 DNA reads TGTGCCAGTAGTATGATGGGTACAGGGTTTCCAAATCAGCCCCAGCATTTT. It specifies CASSMMGTGFPNQPQHF.

This clonotype was seen ten or more times. The rearrangement links TRBV10-3 to TRBJ2-7; 11 bases line up with TRBD2. Germline trimming cut 10 bases from V and 2 bases from J; bases unmatched to any gene: 7. This CDR3 is built from 14 residues. Germline assignment: CDR1 ENHRY and CDR2 SYGVKD. The CDR3 sequence: CATLGTSGPYEQYF. The CDR3 DNA reads TGTGCCACCCTTGGGACTAGCGGCCCCTACGAGCAGTACTTC.

This clonotype has only a few counts. The rearrangement links TRBV7-8 to TRBJ1-2, with D hard to call. The CDR3 totals 16 residues. In germline, CDR1 is SGHVS, CDR2 FQNEAQ. The ends were cut back, 1 base at V and 0 bases at J, with 12 bases in the middle. CDR3 sequence reads: CASSLVVESSNYGYTF. The CDR3 bases are TGTGCCAGCAGCTTAGTAGTAGAGTCATCTAACTATGGCTACACCTTC.

This clonotype was observed many times. The chain employs TRBV10-3 and TRBJ2-3; 7 nucleotides agree with TRBD1. Per the germline V gene, CDR1 is ENHRY and CDR2 is SYGVKD. The V and J ends lost 3 bases and 2 bases, in that order; junction bases with no gene match: 8. The CDR3 sequence is 16 residues long. The DNA of the CDR3 is TGTGCCATCAGTGACCCCCGGACAGGCCTCACAGATACGCAGTATTTT. Its translation is CAISDPRTGLTDTQYF.

The chain links TRBV12-5 to TRBJ1-1; D is perhaps TRBD1 (6 bases). Trimming pared 5 bases from V and 2 bases from J, leaving 12 bases between. The CDR3 sequence is 14 residues long. CDR1 is LGHNT, CDR2 FRNRAP, per germline. The CDR3 nucleotides read TGTGCTAGTGGTCAGGGGCCTGCCAACACTGAAGCTTTCTTT. Amino acid sequence: CASGQGPANTEAFF. The entire variable domain, with the rest obtained from reference TRBV12-5 and TRBJ1-1, is as follows: DARVTQTPRHKVTEMGQEVTMRCQPILGHNTVFWYRQTMMQGLELLAYFRNRAPLDDSGMPKDRFSAEMPDATLATLKIQPSEPRDSAVYFCASGQGPANTEAFFGQGTRLTVV.

This clonotype occurred many times. The chain links TRBV6-5 to TRBJ2-2; either TRBD1 or TRBD2 may fit D (6 bases each). The CDR3 has 13 amino acids. Germline V gene lookup returns CDR1 MNHEY and CDR2 SVGAGI. V dropped 7 bases and J dropped 5 bases, with 11 bases sitting between them. The CDR3 loop reads CASTIGGTGELFF. CDR3 bases: TGTGCCAGCACCATAGGGGGGACCGGGGAGCTGTTTTTT.

This clonotype was counted many times. V and J are TRBV4-1 and TRBJ1-2; D is unresolved. The CDR3 runs to 15 residues. V lost 0 bases and J lost 3, with 11 bases in between. CDR1 and CDR2 from the germline V gene are MGHRA and YSYEKL. The CDR3 DNA is TGCGCCAGCAGCCAAGATCTGGCGGCAGACTATGGCTACACCTTC. It yields the protein CASSQDLAADYGYTF.

This clonotype came up a few times. The rearrangement links TRBV6-2 or TRBV6-3 to TRBJ1-6; tentative D call: TRBD1 (5 bases). With 3 bases removed from V and 12 bases from J, the gap between germline ends came to 12 bases. This CDR3 region has 13 residues. CDR1 is MNHEY and CDR2 is SVGEGT in the germline V gene. In nucleotides, the CDR3 is TGTGCCAGCAGTTATTCGGGGGAGAGACCCCTCCACTTT. This translates into CASSYSGERPLHF.

This clonotype was seen a few times. The chain is built from TRBV12-3 or TRBV12-4 and TRBJ2-3; tentatively, D is TRBD1 (6 bases). V gave up 8 bases and J gave up 6 bases, with 24 bases separating them. This CDR3 comprises 16 residues. CDR3 DNA: TGTGCCAGCGCCGGAACCAGGGGAATTGGGATTGATACGCAGTATTTT. Translation gives CASAGTRGIGIDTQYF.

This clonotype was counted a few times. The rearrangement uses TRBV14 and TRBJ1-4; no clear D gene. Germline V lookup: CDR1 SGHDN, CDR2 FVKESK. CDR3 length: 16 amino acids. The V end was cut by 1 base, the J end by 7 bases, with 16 bases between. The CDR3 coding sequence is TGTGCCAGCAGCCAAGGGATCGGGGTCAGGACTGAAAAACTGTTTTTT. Amino acid sequence: CASSQGIGVRTEKLFF.

The rearrangement links TRBV27 to TRBJ2-7, with a weak D call TRBD2 (6 bases). V was shortened by 5 bases and J by 0 bases, with 14 bases between the two germline ends. The CDR3 spans 15 residues. Germline CDR1 reads MNHEY; CDR2 reads SMNVEV (reference sequence). The CDR3 region is CASSPGLLSSYEQYF. CDR3 DNA: TGTGCCAGCAGTCCGGGACTCCTAAGCTCCTACGAGCAGTACTTC.

Only a few counts were recorded for this clonotype. J is TRBJ1-4 and V is TRBV25-1; D perhaps matches TRBD1 (6 bases). Germline values: CDR1 MGHDK, CDR2 SYGVNS. Trimming left V 5 bases short and J 7 bases short, with 17 bases between. The CDR3 consists of 15 residues. The CDR3 DNA sequence: TGTGCCAGCAGTTCTAGACCAGGGGCGAGTGAAAAACTGTTTTTT. It yields the protein CASSSRPGASEKLFF.

Only a few counts were recorded for this clonotype. The V call is TRBV6-1, the J call TRBJ1-5; 7 nucleotides line up with TRBD1. The CDR3 consists of 15 residues. With V trimmed by 2 bases and J by 0 bases, 1 base remained unmatched. Germline V gene data show CDR1 as MNHNS and CDR2 as SASEGT. As DNA, the CDR3 is TGTGCCAGCAGTGAAAGGGACAGTAGCAATCAGCCCCAGCATTTT. As protein: CASSERDSSNQPQHF.

With respect to this clonotype: This could be a read error, since a much larger clone is one nucleotide away. The chain links TRBV6-1 to TRBJ1-2; TRBD1 might be the D (6 bases). The CDR3 loop spans 16 amino acids. Per the germline V gene, CDR1 is MNHNS and CDR2 is SASEGT. CDR3: CVSSPGTPGQFYGYTF. For the CDR3, the DNA is TGTGTCAGCAGCCCGGGGACTCCTGGACAGTTCTATGGCTACACCTTC.

The chain employs TRBV7-2 and TRBJ2-1; D is unclear. Trimming stripped 5 bases from V and 6 bases from J, with 14 bases between. This CDR3 spans 14 amino acids. CDR1 and CDR2 from the germline V gene are SGHTA and FQGNSA. The CDR3 region is CASSPQTQFNEQFF. The CDR3 bases are TGTGCCAGCAGCCCGCAGACACAGTTCAATGAGCAGTTCTTC.

This clonotype was seen repeatedly, ten times or more. The chain combines TRBV7-8 with TRBJ2-3, with D unclear. Trimming took off 0 bases at V and 4 bases at J, with 8 bases between the two ends. Germline CDR1 and CDR2: SGHVS and FQNEAQ. The CDR3 spans 14 residues. CDR3 bases: TGTGCCAGCAGCTTAGCGGTCTTTGCAGATACGCAGTATTTT. Its translation: CASSLAVFADTQYF.

The chain combines TRBV12-3 or TRBV12-4 with TRBJ1-1; D remains unclear. The CDR3 sequence is 11 residues long. Between the trimmed V and J ends, which lost 4 bases and 1 base, there was a span of 1 base. In DNA, the CDR3 is TGTGCCAGCAGTTGGAACACTGAAGCTTTCTTT. Translating it yields CASSWNTEAFF.

This clonotype was seen ten or more times. CDR3 DNA sequence: TGTGCCAGCAGTTTACGTGGAGGAACAGGTTCACCCCTCCACTTT. Its protein is CASSLRGGTGSPLHF. V is TRBV28 and J is TRBJ1-6; possibly TRBD1 for D (5 bases). Germline CDR1 reads MDHEN; CDR2 reads SYDVKM. The length of the CDR3 is 15 residues. With 2 bases removed from V and 9 bases from J, the gap between germline ends came to 14 bases.

In this sample, this clonotype turned up many times. The CDR3 DNA reads TGTGCCAGCAGCTTAGCTCTCAGGGGCGGTGGTTCACCCCTCCACTTT. Amino acid sequence: CASSLALRGGGSPLHF. V is TRBV7-8 and J is TRBJ1-6; a possible D gene is TRBD1 (6 bases). Germline lookup yields CDR1 SGHVS and CDR2 FQNEAQ. The CDR3 totals 16 residues. Trimming pared 0 bases from V and 9 bases from J, leaving 15 bases between.

Remarks on this clonotype: Just one base apart from a much larger clone, this may be a read error. The V gene is TRBV7-8, the J gene TRBJ1-2; 9 bases align to TRBD1. Germline CDR1 reads SGHVS; CDR2 reads FQNEAQ. The CDR3 consists of 16 residues. The CDR3 sequence is CASSPRDWTGAYGYPF. The DNA of the CDR3 is TGTGCCAGCAGCCCTAGGGACTGGACAGGGGCCTATGGCTACCCCTTC.

This clonotype has ten or more counts. Written as DNA, the CDR3 is TGCGCCAGCAGCCATAGCGGGGGGTACAATGAGCAGTTCTTC. Its translation is CASSHSGGYNEQFF. This chain connects TRBV5-1 to TRBJ2-1; 10 bases line up with TRBD2. Germline lookup yields CDR1 SGHRS and CDR2 YFSETQ. The CDR3 contains 14 residues. Trimming cost V 4 bases and J 4 bases; bases outside gene matches: 2. Filled out from reference TRBV5-1 and TRBJ2-1, the complete variable domain reads KAGVTQTPRYLIKTRGQQVTLSCSPISGHRSVSWYQQTPGQGLQFLFEYFSETQRNKGNFPGRFSGRQFSNSRSEMNVSTLELGDSALYLCASSHSGGYNEQFFGPGTRLTVL.

This clonotype was counted ten times or more. The rearrangement links TRBV20-1 to TRBJ2-1; perhaps D is TRBD1 or TRBD2 (5 bases each). V lost 5 bases and J lost 5, with 19 bases in between. The CDR3 covers 15 residues. Germline values: CDR1 DFQATT, CDR2 SNEGSKA (reference sequence). The CDR3 DNA sequence: TGCAGTGCTCGTCCCGGGGCTAGCTGGCACAATGAGCAGTTCTTC. This sequence encodes CSARPGASWHNEQFF.

This clonotype was seen ten or more times. The chain recombines TRBV2 with TRBJ2-1, with TRBD2 identical over 8 bases. Unmatched junction bases numbered 0, after V lost 5 bases and J lost 3 bases. The CDR3 runs to 13 residues. The V gene's germline CDR1 is SNHLY and CDR2 FYNNEI. As DNA, the CDR3 is TGTGCCAGCAGTAGCGGGAGCTACAATGAGCAGTTCTTC. Its protein product is CASSSGSYNEQFF.

This clonotype was counted at least ten times. The J gene is TRBJ2-7, the V gene TRBV29-1; a weak D match, TRBD2 (5 bases). Germline V gene data show CDR1 as SQVTM and CDR2 as ANQGSEA. Trimming took 4 bases from V and 3 from J, leaving 10 bases between them. This CDR3 is 12 amino acids long. The CDR3 bases are TGCAGCGTTGGAGGGCCTGGCTACGAGCAGTACTTC. Encoded protein: CSVGGPGYEQYF.